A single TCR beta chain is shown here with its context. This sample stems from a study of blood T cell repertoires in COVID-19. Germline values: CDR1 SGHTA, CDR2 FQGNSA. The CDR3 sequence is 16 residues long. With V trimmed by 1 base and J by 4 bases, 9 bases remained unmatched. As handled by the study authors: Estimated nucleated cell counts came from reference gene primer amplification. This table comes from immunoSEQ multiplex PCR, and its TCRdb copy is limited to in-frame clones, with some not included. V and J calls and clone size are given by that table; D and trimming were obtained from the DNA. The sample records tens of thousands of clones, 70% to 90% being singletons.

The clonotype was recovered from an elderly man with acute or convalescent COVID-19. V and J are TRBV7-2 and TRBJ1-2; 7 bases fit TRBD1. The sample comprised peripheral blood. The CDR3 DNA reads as TGTGCCAGCAGCTTAGTGGGGACAGTACAGCGCTATGGCTACACCTTC. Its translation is CASSLVGTVQRYGYTF. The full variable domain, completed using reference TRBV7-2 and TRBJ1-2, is GAGVSQSPSNKVTEKGKDVELRCDPISGHTALYWYRQSLGQGLEFLIYFQGNSAPDKSGLPSDRFSAERTGGSVSTLTIQRTQQEDSAVYLCASSLVGTVQRYGYTFGSGTRLTVV.